This T cell receptor beta chain was recorded in a study of Ad26.COV2.S vaccination and SARS-CoV-2 variants. Profiled with immunoSEQ multiplex PCR; TCRdb holds only in-frame clones, not every one. Here the sample spans roughly 450,000 clones, around nine tenths being singletons. Trimming removed 4 bases at V and 2 bases at J, with 12 bases between. CDR1 LGHNT and CDR2 FRNRAP come from the germline V gene. The CDR3 has 14 amino acids. Treatment described: 19 received Ad26.COV2.S at low or high dose, single or two shots; several received placebo; per-sample allocation not given. All samples were drawn on day 63, counting from the first vaccine or placebo injection. The individual, an adult aged 18-55 years, was a donor in Boston.

The chain uses TRBV12-5 and TRBJ2-7; D is unresolved. The specimen comprised peripheral blood, sampled in a trial of Ad26.COV2.S vaccine versus placebo. This clonotype was sampled from a person aged 18 to 65 who received the Ad26.COV2.S COVID-19 vaccine or a placebo. This CDR3 is CASGSSLETYEQYF. The CDR3 nucleotides read TGTGCTAGTGGTTCATCACTGGAAACCTACGAGCAGTACTTC. The full variable domain, in which reference TRBV12-5 and TRBJ2-7 provide the parts outside the CDR3, is DARVTQTPRHKVTEMGQEVTMRCQPILGHNTVFWYRQTMMQGLELLAYFRNRAPLDDSGMPKDRFSAEMPDATLATLKIQPSEPRDSAVYFCASGSSLETYEQYFGPGTRLTVT.